A single sample gave rise to the 27 T cell receptor beta chains below, sequenced in a study of T cells expressing NK-cell markers. TCRdb reprocessed the 5' RACE reads and keeps a single row for each CDR3 protein, giving no DNA. This sample's table reports 450,000 to 600,000 distinct CDR3 sequences. Sequences were obtained from blood T cells: a sorted CD56 or NKG2C T cell subset, CD4+ or CD8+ T cells, or bulk PBMC T cells (not recorded which). Every receptor here comes from a man aged 18 to 29 in good health.

The V and J genes are TRBV28 and TRBJ2-7; TCRdb selects TRBD1, and the lack of DNA leaves this call unchecked. CDR3 length: 14 amino acids. CDR1 and CDR2 (germline): MDHEN, SYDVKM. CDR3 region: CASSPTGVGHEQYF.

The CDR3 reads CASSTPRTSGRADTQYF. The chain uses TRBV18 and TRBJ2-3; TCRdb gives TRBD2 as the D gene, but with no DNA this cannot be confirmed. Germline lookup yields CDR1 KGHSH and CDR2 LQKENI. The CDR3 runs 17 residues. The entire variable domain, with the rest obtained from reference TRBV18 and TRBJ2-3, is as follows: NAGVMQNPRHLVRRRGQEARLRCSPMKGHSHVYWYRQLPEEGLKFMVYLQKENIIDESGMPKERFSAEFPKEGPSILRIQQVVRGDSAAYFCASSTPRTSGRADTQYFGPGTRLTVL.

This rearrangement joins TRBV29-1 to TRBJ2-7. This CDR3 has 11 amino acids. Germline CDR1 reads SQVTM; CDR2 reads ANQGSEA. CDR3 residues: CSVVSVYEQYF.

This rearrangement joins TRBV15 to TRBJ1-2. There are 14 residues in the CDR3. Germline loops: CDR1 LNHNV, CDR2 YYDKDF (reference sequence). The CDR3 loop reads CATSRDAGVVGYTF.

This rearrangement joins TRBV5-6 to TRBJ2-1; TCRdb names TRBD2, which stays unverified in the absence of DNA. This CDR3 comprises 15 residues. Germline-derived CDR1 and CDR2 are SGHDT and YYEEEE. The CDR3 here is CASSLSGRAYNEQFF.

This chain connects TRBV12-3 or TRBV12-4 to TRBJ2-1; TCRdb names TRBD2, which stays unverified in the absence of DNA. The CDR3 runs to 19 residues. CDR3 residues: CASSPGLAGGTFSYNEQFF.

The rearrangement joins TRBV5-1 to TRBJ2-1; TCRdb indicates TRBD2, and absent DNA this call remains unverified. The CDR3 spans 14 residues. The germline gives CDR1 SGHRS, CDR2 YFSETQ. The CDR3 sequence: CASSLTAGANEQFF.

This chain joins TRBV7-2 and TRBJ2-1. This CDR3 is 14 amino acids long. Germline lookup yields CDR1 SGHTA and CDR2 FQGNSA. CDR3 residues: CASSLGFGYNEQFF. The full variable domain, in which reference TRBV7-2 and TRBJ2-1 provide the parts outside the CDR3, is GAGVSQSPSNKVTEKGKDVELRCDPISGHTALYWYRQSLGQGLEFLIYFQGNSAPDKSGLPSDRFSAERTGGSVSTLTIQRTQQEDSAVYLCASSLGFGYNEQFFGPGTRLTVL.

The chain couples TRBV10-3 to TRBJ2-1; there is no DNA to check the TCRdb D call of TRBD1. Germline V CDR1 and CDR2: ENHRY, SYGVKD. The CDR3 covers 12 residues. The CDR3 sequence is CASSRGPYEQFF.

The chain uses TRBV5-1 and TRBJ2-1; absent DNA, TCRdb's TRBD1 call cannot be checked. The V gene's germline CDR1 is SGHRS and CDR2 YFSETQ. This CDR3 spans 14 amino acids. CDR3 residues: CASRRGPSGDEQFF.

The chain recombines TRBV14 with TRBJ2-7; TCRdb picks TRBD1, but there is no DNA to check that call. The CDR3 consists of 16 residues. The V gene's germline CDR1 is SGHDN and CDR2 FVKESK. The CDR3 sequence is CASSQEWGRNIYEQYF.

The V call is TRBV10-2, the J call TRBJ2-1; TCRdb reports TRBD2, a call that lacks DNA to check it against. Germline-derived CDR1 and CDR2 are WSHSY and SAAADI. This CDR3 has 14 amino acids. The CDR3 sequence: CATLPGLALHEQFF.

The chain has TRBV4-1 and TRBJ1-1. The CDR3 extends over 14 amino acids. Per germline, CDR1 MGHRA and CDR2 YSYEKL. The CDR3 is CASSQALTARGAFF.

This rearrangement joins TRBV7-9 to TRBJ2-2; TCRdb names TRBD1, which stays unverified in the absence of DNA. Germline V gene lookup returns CDR1 SEHNR and CDR2 FQNEAQ (reference sequence). This CDR3 is built from 15 residues. CDR3 amino acids: CASSLATGATGELFF. Full variable domain (missing parts from reference TRBV7-9 and TRBJ2-2): DTGVSQNPRHKITKRGQNVTFRCDPISEHNRLYWYRQTLGQGPEFLTYFQNEAQLEKSRLLSDRFSAERPKGSFSTLEIQRTEQGDSAMYLCASSLATGATGELFFGEGSRLTVL.

V gene TRBV10-3 combines with J gene TRBJ1-2; as DNA is missing, the TRBD1 call by TCRdb cannot be tested. CDR1 is ENHRY, CDR2 SYGVKD, per germline. The CDR3 has 13 amino acids. The CDR3 is CAISLPGGYGYTF.

V is TRBV12-3 or TRBV12-4 and J is TRBJ2-3; the D call of TRBD2 rests on TCRdb alone, since no DNA is present to check it. CDR3 length: 18 residues. CDR3 sequence: CASSLARSSGPGTDTQYF.

CDR3 amino acids: CASSIAGDPNEQFF. The chain carries TRBV12-3 or TRBV12-4 and TRBJ2-1. This CDR3 spans 14 amino acids.

The rearrangement joins TRBV25-1 to TRBJ2-7. This CDR3 is 15 amino acids long. Germline loops: CDR1 MGHDK, CDR2 SYGVNS. The CDR3 region is CASSEFFGGSYEQYF.

The genes are TRBV20-1 and TRBJ1-2; TCRdb outputs TRBD1, but without DNA this stays unchecked. Germline-derived CDR1 and CDR2 are DFQATT and SNEGSKA (reference sequence). This CDR3 comprises 15 residues. CDR3: CSARQTKGTYYGYTF.

V gene TRBV7-2 combines with J gene TRBJ2-7; TCRdb indicates TRBD1, and absent DNA this call remains unverified. CDR1 is SGHTA, CDR2 FQGNSA, per germline. This CDR3 contains 14 residues. This CDR3 is CASGSQGGPYEQYF.

The J gene is TRBJ2-5, the V gene TRBV28; lacking DNA, the TRBD1 call made by TCRdb goes unchecked. Germline CDR1 is MDHEN and CDR2 is SYDVKM. This CDR3 is built from 15 residues. The CDR3 region is CAVTPRGAGLETQYF. Looking up the rest from reference TRBV28 and TRBJ2-5 gives the full variable domain: DVKVTQSSRYLVKRTGEKVFLECVQDMDHENMFWYRQDPGLGLRLIYFSYDVKMKEKGDIPEGYSVSREKKERFSLILESASTNQTSMYLCAVTPRGAGLETQYFGPGTRLLVL.

The V call is TRBV20-1, the J call TRBJ2-1; TCRdb indicates TRBD1, and absent DNA this call remains unverified. The CDR3 has 13 residues. CDR1 is DFQATT, CDR2 SNEGSKA, per germline (reference sequence). The CDR3 is CSAPGQGLSEQFF.

V and J are TRBV5-1 and TRBJ1-3. This CDR3 has 14 amino acids. Germline-derived CDR1 and CDR2 are SGHRS and YFSETQ. The chain's CDR3 is CASSFSGYGNTIYF.

This rearrangement joins TRBV12-3 or TRBV12-4 to TRBJ1-3. There are 14 residues in the CDR3. The CDR3 reads CASSVLKRGNTIYF.

The J gene is TRBJ2-3, the V gene TRBV6-2 or TRBV6-3; TCRdb returns TRBD2, unconfirmable since there is no DNA. CDR1 and CDR2 (germline): MNHEY, SVGEGT. The CDR3 is 13 amino acids. This CDR3 reads CASFDWAVGTQYF.

V gene TRBV6-6 combines with J gene TRBJ1-5. The CDR3 is 13 residues long. Germline CDR1 reads MNHNY; CDR2 reads SVGAGI (reference sequence). CDR3 amino acids: CASSSPGQQPQHF.

This chain uses TRBV5-1 with TRBJ1-3; without DNA, the TCRdb call of TRBD1 cannot be checked. The CDR3 extends over 16 amino acids. Germline assignment: CDR1 SGHRS and CDR2 YFSETQ. This chain's CDR3 is CASSLEGRGRGNTIYF.